This entry lists 23 T cell receptor beta chains sequenced from one sample in a study of Ad26.COV2.S vaccination and SARS-CoV-2 variants. Generated by immunoSEQ multiplex PCR, the TCRdb table keeps only in-frame clones and is missing some. Here the sample spans 300,000 to 400,000 clones, 80% to 90% being singletons. Treatment in this sample: over 15 received Ad26.COV2.S at low or high dose, single or two shots; 5 received placebo; per-sample allocation not given. The investigators took samples on day 63 after the first vaccine or placebo injection. The sequences come from peripheral blood, collected in a trial of Ad26.COV2.S vaccine versus placebo. All receptors come from a person between 18 and 59 years old who received the Ad26.COV2.S COVID-19 vaccine or a placebo.

The V and J genes are TRBV9 and TRBJ1-6; D unresolved. Germline V lookup: CDR1 SGDLS, CDR2 YYNGEE. This CDR3 spans 15 amino acids. V lost 2 bases and J 4 bases, leaving 10 bases between the germline ends. The CDR3 sequence: CASSVTMEYNSPLHF. Written as DNA, the CDR3 is TGTGCCAGCAGCGTGACTATGGAATATAATTCACCCCTCCACTTT. Variable domain in full (rest from reference TRBV9 and TRBJ1-6): DSGVTQTPKHLITATGQRVTLRCSPRSGDLSVYWYQQSLDQGLQFLIQYYNGEERAKGNILERFSAQQFPDLHSELNLSSLELGDSALYFCASSVTMEYNSPLHFGNGTRLTVT.

The chain uses TRBV9 and TRBJ2-3; D is uncertain. V was clipped by 0 bases and J by 0 bases, with 8 bases between them. This CDR3 is 15 amino acids long. The germline V gene encodes CDR1 SGDLS and CDR2 YYNGEE. The CDR3 DNA reads TGTGCCAGCAGCGTAGAAACGGGCAGCACAGATACGCAGTATTTT. Translating gives CASSVETGSTDTQYF.

This clone appeared a single time. The rearrangement uses TRBV2 and TRBJ2-7; no firm D call. V dropped 4 bases and J dropped 6 bases, with 7 bases sitting between them. The germline CDR1 and CDR2 sequences are SNHLY and FYNNEI. The CDR3 is 11 residues long. The CDR3 spells CASSVLGEQYF. In nucleotides, the CDR3 is TGTGCCAGCAGTGTGTTGGGCGAGCAGTACTTC.

The chain has TRBV3-1 (or the pseudogene TRBV3-2) and TRBJ1-4, with D tentatively TRBD1 (6 bases). Trimming took off 3 bases at V and 3 bases at J, with 11 bases between the two ends. Germline V gives CDR1 LGHDT, CDR2 YNNKEL (reference sequence). The length of the CDR3 is 15 residues. Here the CDR3 reads CASSQAGVANEKLFF. The CDR3 DNA sequence: TGTGCCAGCAGCCAGGCAGGGGTGGCTAATGAAAAACTGTTTTTT.

The chain is built from TRBV11-2 and TRBJ2-3; D is ambiguous. CDR3 length equals 14 residues. Trimming removed 0 bases from V and 5 bases from J, with 9 bases in between. Germline values: CDR1 SGHAT, CDR2 FQNNGV. The CDR3: CASSLETHRDTQYF. CDR3 nucleotide sequence: TGTGCCAGCAGCTTAGAGACACACAGAGATACGCAGTATTTT.

This chain connects TRBV6-5 to TRBJ1-4; 8 bases are shared with TRBD1. The CDR3 is 14 residues long. The germline V gene encodes CDR1 MNHEY and CDR2 SVGAGI. V lost 5 bases, J lost 2 bases, and 1 base stayed unmatched. The CDR3 here is CASSRDRTNEKLFF. In DNA form, the CDR3 reads TGTGCCAGCAGTCGGGACAGGACTAATGAAAAACTGTTTTTT.

The chain combines TRBV19 with TRBJ1-5, with 9 bases lining up with TRBD1. This CDR3 contains 15 residues. The V and J ends lost 6 bases and 1 base, in that order; junction bases with no gene match: 4. CDR1 is LNHDA and CDR2 is SQIVND in the germline V gene (reference sequence). CDR3 amino acids: CASRGTGRSNQPQHF. Here the CDR3 DNA reads TGTGCCAGTAGAGGGACAGGGAGAAGCAATCAGCCCCAGCATTTT.

This clone has only a few counts. J is TRBJ2-7 and V is TRBV7-8, with unresolved D. Trimming took off 3 bases at V and 4 bases at J, with 10 bases between the two ends. This CDR3 contains 13 residues. The V gene's germline CDR1 is SGHVS and CDR2 FQNEAQ. CDR3 loop: CASSFARPYEQYF. CDR3 in DNA: TGTGCCAGCAGCTTTGCTAGACCATACGAGCAGTACTTC. The full variable domain, in which reference TRBV7-8 and TRBJ2-7 provide the parts outside the CDR3, is GAGVSQSPRYKVAKRGQDVALRCDPISGHVSLFWYQQALGQGPEFLTYFQNEAQLDKSGLPSDRFFAERPEGSVSTLKIQRTQQEDSAVYLCASSFARPYEQYFGPGTRLTVT.

This sequence joins TRBV13 and TRBJ2-3; D is possibly TRBD1 (6 bases). The V gene's germline CDR1 is PRHDT and CDR2 FYEKMQ (reference sequence). V gave up 4 bases and J gave up 0 bases, with 14 bases separating them. The CDR3 has 16 amino acids. The CDR3 sequence: CASSYQGISSTDTQYF. As DNA, the CDR3 is TGTGCCAGCAGCTACCAGGGGATATCTAGCACAGATACGCAGTATTTT.

The CDR3 region has the DNA TGTGCCAGCAGCTCCCCCGCCCCGGGACGGAGCTCCTACGAGCAGTACTTC. Its protein is CASSSPAPGRSSYEQYF. V gene TRBV7-8 combines with J gene TRBJ2-7, with D tentatively TRBD1 or TRBD2 (5 bases each). With 4 bases removed from V and 0 bases from J, the gap between germline ends came to 19 bases. From germline, CDR1 is SGHVS and CDR2 FQNEAQ. This CDR3 is built from 17 residues.

The V call is TRBV9, the J call TRBJ1-4, with D perhaps TRBD1 (5 bases). The CDR3 extends over 14 amino acids. Germline CDR1 SGDLS, CDR2 YYNGEE. Trimming left V 2 bases short and J 8 bases short, with 13 bases between. Here the CDR3 DNA reads TGTGCCAGCAGCGTCGGGGACGGATTGGAAAAACTGTTTTTT. It encodes CASSVGDGLEKLFF.

This chain joins TRBV4-3 and TRBJ2-2; 7 positions match TRBD2. CDR1 and CDR2 (germline): LGHNA, YSLEER. V shed 1 base and J 4 bases; nucleotides not matched to a gene: 6. This CDR3 has 16 residues. The CDR3 DNA sequence: TGCGCCAGCAGCCAAGGTTGGGGGGGGACCACCGGGGAGCTGTTTTTT. Translating it yields CASSQGWGGTTGELFF.

V gene TRBV2 combines with J gene TRBJ2-5; 7 nucleotides match TRBD2. There are 13 residues in the CDR3. The V segment lost 6 bases and the J segment 2 bases; nucleotides outside the gene matches: 3. The germline gives CDR1 SNHLY, CDR2 FYNNEI. CDR3 amino acids: CASSPGLQETQYF. The CDR3 bases are TGTGCCAGCAGCCCGGGACTACAAGAGACCCAGTACTTC.

The chain joins TRBV12-3 or TRBV12-4 to TRBJ2-5; 8 bases align to TRBD2. This CDR3 spans 13 amino acids. Unmatched junction bases numbered 5, after V lost 6 bases and J lost 5 bases. The CDR3 here is CASSRGGRETQYF. CDR3 DNA: TGTGCCAGCAGCCGGGGGGGCCGGGAGACCCAGTACTTC.

The chain links TRBV29-1 to TRBJ2-5, with a tentative D call TRBD2 (5 bases). Trimming removed 1 base from V and 5 bases from J, with 8 bases in between. CDR1 is SQVTM, CDR2 ANQGSEA, per germline. This CDR3 contains 12 residues. In DNA form, the CDR3 reads TGCAGCGTTGAAGGTAGCGACGAGACCCAGTACTTC. It codes for CSVEGSDETQYF.

The chain links TRBV12-3 or TRBV12-4 to TRBJ2-1; D perhaps matches TRBD2 (5 bases). The V end was cut by 9 bases, the J end by 6 bases, with 15 bases between. This CDR3 spans 13 amino acids. CDR3 coding DNA: TGTGCCAGTCCGACGGACGGGGTCAATGAGCAGTTCTTC. It translates to CASPTDGVNEQFF.

The chain recombines TRBV5-6 with TRBJ2-7; 7 bases agree with TRBD1. CDR1 and CDR2 from the germline V gene are SGHDT and YYEEEE. The CDR3 contains 14 residues. J gave up 2 bases and V 7 bases, and 9 bases lay outside the gene matches. CDR3 DNA sequence: TGTGCCAGCGAACAGGGGCCCACTCCCTACGAGCAGTACTTC. This translates into CASEQGPTPYEQYF.

The gene calls are TRBV11-2 and TRBJ2-7; TRBD1 matches 9 bases. The CDR3 spans 15 residues. V trimming: 6 bases; J trimming: 2 bases; junction bases outside the gene matches: 8. Germline V gene sequence: CDR1 SGHAT, CDR2 FQNNGV. The CDR3 protein is CASSWPGQGTYEQYF. DNA for the CDR3: TGTGCCAGCAGTTGGCCGGGACAGGGCACCTACGAGCAGTACTTC.

The CDR3 coding sequence is TGTGCCAGCAGTTTATTGGGACAGGGGTACGAGCAGTACTTC. Translation: CASSLLGQGYEQYF. The chain has TRBV27 and TRBJ2-7; 10 nucleotides match TRBD1. With 1 base clipped from V and 4 bases from J, the junction kept 1 base outside the gene matches. Germline loops: CDR1 MNHEY, CDR2 SMNVEV (reference sequence). The CDR3 totals 14 residues.

In its sample, this clone was seen many times. The V call is TRBV6-4, the J call TRBJ2-3; TRBD2 matches at 9 bases. J gave up 5 bases and V 6 bases, and 12 bases lay outside the gene matches. The CDR3 loop spans 16 amino acids. Germline CDR1 reads MRHNA; CDR2 reads SNTAGT. The DNA of the CDR3 is TGTGCCAGCAGCGATCCGGGGCTAGCGGGACGAGATACGCAGTATTTT. Encoded protein: CASSDPGLAGRDTQYF.

This clone appeared a few times. The rearrangement uses TRBV27 and TRBJ2-1, with 7 bases lining up with TRBD2. Germline V gene data show CDR1 as MNHEY and CDR2 as SMNVEV (reference sequence). This CDR3 region has 14 residues. Unmatched junction bases numbered 13, after V lost 7 bases and J lost 10 bases. Here the CDR3 reads CASKSGGSRSEQFF. As DNA, the CDR3 is TGTGCCAGCAAGAGTGGCGGGAGTCGAAGCGAGCAGTTCTTC.

The V gene is TRBV27, the J gene TRBJ1-2; TRBD1 might be the D (5 bases). The CDR3 is 15 amino acids. Germline CDR1 and CDR2: MNHEY and SMNVEV (reference sequence). Deletions cut 2 bases from V and 1 base from J, with 11 bases between. The CDR3 region is CASSLQGGVNYGYTF. The CDR3 DNA is TGTGCCAGCAGTTTACAGGGTGGGGTTAACTATGGCTACACCTTC.

This chain links TRBV6-5 with TRBJ1-5; 9 bases align to TRBD1. The V and J ends lost 7 bases and 3 bases, in that order; junction bases with no gene match: 4. Per germline, CDR1 MNHEY and CDR2 SVGAGI. This CDR3 spans 14 amino acids. The CDR3 region is CASNRDRDNQPQHF. For the CDR3, the DNA is TGTGCCAGCAACCGGGACAGGGACAATCAGCCCCAGCATTTT.